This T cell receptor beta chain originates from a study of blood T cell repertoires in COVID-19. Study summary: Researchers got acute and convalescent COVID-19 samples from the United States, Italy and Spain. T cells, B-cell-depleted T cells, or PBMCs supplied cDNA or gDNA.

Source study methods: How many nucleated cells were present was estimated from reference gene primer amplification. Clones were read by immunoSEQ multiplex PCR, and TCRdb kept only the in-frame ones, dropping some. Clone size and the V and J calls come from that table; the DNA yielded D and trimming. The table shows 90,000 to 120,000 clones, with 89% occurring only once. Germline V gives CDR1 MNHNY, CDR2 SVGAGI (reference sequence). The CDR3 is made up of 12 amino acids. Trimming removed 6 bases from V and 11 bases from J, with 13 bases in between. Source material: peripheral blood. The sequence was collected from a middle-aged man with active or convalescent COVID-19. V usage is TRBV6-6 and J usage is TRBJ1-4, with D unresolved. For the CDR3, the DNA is TGTGCCAGCAGCCCCCGAGGAGGGAAACTGTTTTTT. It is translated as CASSPRGGKLFF.